This T cell receptor beta chain was retrieved from a study of beta chain features in type 1 diabetes. Study-wide results and limits: In comparison with healthy donors, patients had naive, central memory and Treg TCRB repertoires that appeared more similar. Shorter TCRB CDR3s, moderately but significantly so, were found in Type 1 diabetes patients in all four CD4+ subsets.

This clone has only a few counts. What it recognizes is unknown. The authors reverse transcribed all of the isolated RNA, so sequencing captured expressed TCRB transcripts. There were around 3.5 million reads on average in the naive, central memory and regulatory T cell samples. The protocol was immunoSEQ multiplex PCR, while the TCRdb copy is restricted to in-frame clones and leaves out a portion. The data hold about 660,000 clones, with more than 12% observed a single time. CDR1 and CDR2 (germline): MNHNY, SVGAGI (reference sequence). The CDR3 is made up of 13 amino acids. V was trimmed by 5 bases and J by 3 bases, leaving 10 bases between them.

The chain joins TRBV6-6 to TRBJ1-1; no definite D call. The sequencing sample was made of naive CD4+ T cells from blood. This TCR was sampled from a man aged 18 to 35 with type 1 diabetes. This CDR3 reads CASSQREYTEAFF. CDR3 bases: TGTGCCAGCAGTCAGCGGGAGTACACTGAAGCTTTCTTT.